This T cell receptor (beta chain) was profiled in a study of identical twins listed by TCRdb under 2016. Study-wide context: To test whether fetal clonotypes persist, the study used deep sequencing on TCR alpha and beta repertoires from monozygotic twins, unrelated adults of various ages, and cord blood. To rule out contamination, the twin experiments were replicated at different times with different library preparation protocols. General findings and caveats noted by the study authors: Zero-insertion analyses could be partly confounded by invariant T cells such as MAIT and iNKT, although diverse VJ usage argued against such confounding for most clonotypes. A weaker excess of twin sharing was found in beta out-of-frame sequences because the signal-to-noise ratio was lowered by fewer shared sequences. Compared with coincidental sharing between unrelated individuals, out-of-frame TCR alpha sequences shared between twins showed an excess of sequences with low generation probability. Fewer insertions were carried by abundant cord blood beta clonotypes, a similar but weaker trend appeared in young adult naive repertoires, and no such trend appeared in memory repertoires. Because the same donors could not be followed over many years, conclusions were based on cross-sectional statistical analysis. In monozygotic twins, recombination models systematically underestimated out-of-frame TCR alpha sharing, but the models matched the sharing seen between unrelated individuals.

This clonotype was detected many times. Its specific antigen is unknown. Qualities for individual bases were not recorded, and no much larger clone is one base off. Only healthy Caucasian donors were included. Three pairs of female monozygotic twins, all aged roughly 18 to 29 years, made up the twin cohort. Peripheral blood mononuclear cells were used as the source from which RNA for TCR libraries was isolated. The library came from 5' RACE. The instrument was an Illumina HiSeq 2000. Template switching introduced a universal primer binding site; the final cDNA contained a unique molecular identifier, enabling accurate counting of TCR cDNA molecules. Specific primers in the conserved constant-segment region were used to synthesize first-strand cDNA for the TCR alpha and beta chains. To control for contamination, each cDNA library was double barcoded with a SMART-Mk sample barcode plus Illumina barcodes. TruSeq adapter sequences along with Illumina sample barcodes were introduced in two successive PCR steps. The TCR alpha and beta cDNA libraries were sequenced on the Illumina HiSeq platform using custom primers. As for how the authors treated the data: MiGEC processed the raw reads to extract unique molecular identifiers, while MiXCR was used to determine the CDR3 positions. Recombination models were inferred per individual with the repgenHMM and IGoR tools using an EM algorithm. Shared clonotypes were analyzed with the tcR package in R, and sharing was normalized by the product of cloneset sizes. To study raw recombination without the effects of thymic and clonal selection, out-of-frame nonproductive sequences were analyzed. TCRdb passed the public sequencing reads through fastp at Q25 and MiXCR, retaining productive beta sequences. Entries that share a CDR3 protein sequence are merged under the most common genes and DNA. The V and J calls were determined by TCRdb, not by the authors. The sample data list approximately 630,000 distinct CDR3 sequences, and 7% to 7.5% of these were observed just once. The top ten constitute less than 2% of the sample.

V is pared back by 6 bases and J by 4 bases, with 16 bases lying between the germline termini. The germline V gene (reference sequence) sets CDR1 to MNHEY and CDR2 to SMNVEV. The CDR3 numbers 15 residues from cysteine through phenylalanine. Only the CDR3 DNA stays, 45 bases, in frame from base 1. This sample also appeared in a second study, on yellow fever vaccine responses in identical twins. Drawing on the second study: According to the authors, the vaccine-induced T cell response in identical twins seemed to be partly convergent and partly specific to each individual. In identical twins, the study followed T cell clones that responded to the vaccine with precision.

The clonotype originates from a young woman in good health. This chain joins TRBV27 to TRBJ2-4, with TRBD1 tentatively as D gene (8 bases match). The sample was PBMCs. At the DNA level, the sequence is TGTGCCAGCAGGGACAGGGAGGGTTTTAAAAACATTCAGTACTTC. Its protein product is CASRDREGFKNIQYF.